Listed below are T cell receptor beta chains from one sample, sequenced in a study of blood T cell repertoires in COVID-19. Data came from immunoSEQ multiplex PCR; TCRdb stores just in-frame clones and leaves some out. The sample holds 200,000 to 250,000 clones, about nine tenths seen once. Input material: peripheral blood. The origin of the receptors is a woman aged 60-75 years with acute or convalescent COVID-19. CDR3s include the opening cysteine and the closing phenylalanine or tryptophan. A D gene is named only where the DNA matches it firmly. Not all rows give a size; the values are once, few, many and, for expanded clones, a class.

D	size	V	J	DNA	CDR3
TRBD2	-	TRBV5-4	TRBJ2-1	TGTGCCAGCAGCTTGGGACTAGCGGGAGTTGGGGAGCAGTTCTTC	CASSLGLAGVGEQFF
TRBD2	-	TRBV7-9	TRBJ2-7	TGTGCCAGCAGCAAAAGCGGGGGGAGACAGGGAAGCTCCTACGAGCAGTACTTC	CASSKSGGRQGSSYEQYF
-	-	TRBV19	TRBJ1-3	TGTGGGTCGGGGGTTGCTTTTCTCGCAGGAAACACCATATATTTT	CGSGVAFLAGNTIYF
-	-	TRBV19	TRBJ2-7	TGTGCCACTGCCCACCTGGACAGCTACGAGCAGTACTTC	CATAHLDSYEQYF
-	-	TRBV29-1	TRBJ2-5	TGCAGCGTTGAAAAGCGGAGGACCGTAAAGACCCAGTACTTC	CSVEKRRTVKTQYF
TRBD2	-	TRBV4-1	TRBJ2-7	TGCGCCAGCAGCCAAGGGAGCGGGGGGGGGTACGAGCAGTACTTC	CASSQGSGGGYEQYF
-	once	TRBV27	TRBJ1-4	TGTGCCAGCAGTTTATCAGGGACACAAGAAAAACTGTTTTTT	CASSLSGTQEKLFF
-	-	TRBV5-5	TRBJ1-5	TGTGCCAGCAGCTTGGTAGGGGAAGCGGGTCAGCCCCAGCATTTT	CASSLVGEAGQPQHF
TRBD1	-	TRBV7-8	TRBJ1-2	TGTGCCAGCAGCTCGCTCTCGGACAGGTCCGATGGCTACACCTTC	CASSSLSDRSDGYTF
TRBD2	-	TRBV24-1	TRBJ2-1	TGTGCCACCAGTGAGGGACTAGCCCTCGCCAATGAGCAGTTCTTC	CATSEGLALANEQFF
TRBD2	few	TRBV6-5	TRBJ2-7	TGTGCCAGCACGAAAACTAGCGGATACGAGCAGTACTTC	CASTKTSGYEQYF
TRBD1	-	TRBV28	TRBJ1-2	TGTGCCAGCAGTACCCCAGGAGGGGGCATCGGGTATGGCTACACCTTC	CASSTPGGGIGYGYTF
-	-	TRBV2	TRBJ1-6	TGTGCCAGCAGTGAATGGTCGATAGGGGTAAATTCACCCCTCCACTTT	CASSEWSIGVNSPLHF
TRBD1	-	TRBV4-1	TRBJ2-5	TGCGCCAGCAGCCAAGGAGACAGGGGCCACGAGACCCAGTACTTC	CASSQGDRGHETQYF
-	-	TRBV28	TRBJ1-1	TGTGCCAGCAGTCTCTTTTCGGGGTTGGACACTGAAGCTTTCTTT	CASSLFSGLDTEAFF
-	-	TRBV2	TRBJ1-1	TGTGCCAGCAGTGTAAGCAGGGGCGACTTCTACACTGAAGCTTTCTTT	CASSVSRGDFYTEAFF
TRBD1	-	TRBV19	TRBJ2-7	TGTGCCAGTAGTATTGGGGGCAGGGGGACCGAGCAGTACTTC	CASSIGGRGTEQYF
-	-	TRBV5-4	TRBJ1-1	TGTGCCAGCAGCTTCCGACAGAACACTGAAGCTTTCTTT	CASSFRQNTEAFF
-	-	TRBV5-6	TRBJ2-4	TGTGCCAGCCAGGGAACCAAAAACATTCAGTACTTC	CASQGTKNIQYF
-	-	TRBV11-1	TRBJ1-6	TGTGCCAGCAGCTACAGGGAGAATTCACCCCTCCACTTT	CASSYRENSPLHF
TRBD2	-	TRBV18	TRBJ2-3	TGTGCCAGCTCACTTCAAACTAGCGGGGGCACAGATACGCAGTATTTT	CASSLQTSGGTDTQYF
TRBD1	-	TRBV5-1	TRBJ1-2	TGCGCCAGCAGCTGGGACAGCCGAAACTATGGCTACACCTTC	CASSWDSRNYGYTF
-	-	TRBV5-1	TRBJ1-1	TGCGCCAGCAGCTTTGCGACAGCTAACACTGAAGCTTTCTTT	CASSFATANTEAFF
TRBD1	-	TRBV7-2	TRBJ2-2	TGTGCCAGCAGCTACGACAGGGGGCGTACCGGGGAGCTGTTTTTT	CASSYDRGRTGELFF
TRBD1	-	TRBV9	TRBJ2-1	TGTGCCAGCAGCGTAGCCCCCTTCGGGACAGGTGGAAATGAGCAGTTCTTC	CASSVAPFGTGGNEQFF
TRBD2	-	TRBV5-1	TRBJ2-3	TGCGCCAGCACCCCTTTAGCGGGTCGAGGCACAGATACGCAGTATTTT	CASTPLAGRGTDTQYF
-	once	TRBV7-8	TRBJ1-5	TGTGCCAGCAGCCAAGGTCGGGGAACGGGGTCTCAGCCCCAGCATTTT	CASSQGRGTGSQPQHF
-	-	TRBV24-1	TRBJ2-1	TGTGCCACCAGTAGGGCCAGGGGAACGTACAATGAGCAGTTCTTC	CATSRARGTYNEQFF
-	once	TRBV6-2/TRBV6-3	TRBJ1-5	TGTGCCAGCAGTAGGACCGGGACAATCGGCAATCAGCCCCAGCATTTT	CASSRTGTIGNQPQHF
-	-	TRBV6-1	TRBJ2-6	TGTGCCAGCAGTGAAACCGGCTCTGGGGCCAACGTCCTGACTTTC	CASSETGSGANVLTF
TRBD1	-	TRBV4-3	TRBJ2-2	TGCGCCAGCAGCCCTCTAGGGACAGCCCATGACACCGGGGAGCTGTTTTTT	CASSPLGTAHDTGELFF
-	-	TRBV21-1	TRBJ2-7	TGTGCCAGCAGCAAAGCCGGGACTAGCGGGAGGGATTACGAGCAGTACTTC	CASSKAGTSGRDYEQYF
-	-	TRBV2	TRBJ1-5	TGTGCCAGCAATCCTGACAACCCCCATCAGCCCCAGCATTTT	CASNPDNPHQPQHF
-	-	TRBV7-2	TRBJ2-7	TGTGCCAGCAGCTTAGACCCAGCGGTAAGCTCCTACGAGCAGTACTTC	CASSLDPAVSSYEQYF
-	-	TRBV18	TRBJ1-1	TGTGCCAGCGCGGTCATGAACACTGAAGCTTTCTTT	CASAVMNTEAFF
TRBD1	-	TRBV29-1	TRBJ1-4	TGCAGCGTAGCGGGACAGGGCGGTAATGAAAAACTGTTTTTT	CSVAGQGGNEKLFF
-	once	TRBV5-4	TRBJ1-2	TGTGCCAGCAGCTTGGCGGGGGGCTATGGCTACACCTTC	CASSLAGGYGYTF
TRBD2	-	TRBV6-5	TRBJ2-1	TGTGCCAGCAGTACGAGCGGGAGCTCCTACAATGAGCAGTTCTTC	CASSTSGSSYNEQFF
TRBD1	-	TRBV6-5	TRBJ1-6	TGTGCCAGCAGCAGGTTGGGACAGGGAAATTCACCCCTCCACTTT	CASSRLGQGNSPLHF
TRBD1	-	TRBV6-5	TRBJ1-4	TGTGCCAGCAGGCGCGGACAGGGAAGTGGAGAAAAACTGTTTTTT	CASRRGQGSGEKLFF
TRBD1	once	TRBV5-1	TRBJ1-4	TGCGCCAGCCCTACTTACAGGGGGGCAACTAATGAAAAACTGTTTTTT	CASPTYRGATNEKLFF
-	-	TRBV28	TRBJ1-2	TGTGCCAGCGGCTCAGGGAATAACTATGGCTACACCTTC	CASGSGNNYGYTF
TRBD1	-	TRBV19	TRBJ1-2	TGTGCCAGTAGTATTGGGACAGGGGCAATCGGAAACTATGGCTACACCTTC	CASSIGTGAIGNYGYTF
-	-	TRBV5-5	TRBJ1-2	TGTGCCAGCCGCCCTCAGGCTAACTATGGCTACACCTTC	CASRPQANYGYTF
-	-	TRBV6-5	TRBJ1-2	TGTGCCAGCAGTCCCTATCTGAACCCCGAGTCAGGCTACACCTTC	CASSPYLNPESGYTF
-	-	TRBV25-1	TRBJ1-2	TGTGCCAGCAGCCCCCCACAGACGCACTATGGCTACACCTTC	CASSPPQTHYGYTF
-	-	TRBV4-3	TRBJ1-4	TGCGCCAGCAGCCGTAGACAGACTAATGAAAAACTGTTTTTT	CASSRRQTNEKLFF
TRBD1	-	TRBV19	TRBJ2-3	TGTGCCAGTAGTGCCCGGACAGGGGAGAGCACAGATACGCAGTATTTT	CASSARTGESTDTQYF
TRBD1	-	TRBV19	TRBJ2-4	TGTGCCAGTAGCATCAGACAGGGTGGAAACATTCAGTACTTC	CASSIRQGGNIQYF
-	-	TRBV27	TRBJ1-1	TGTGCCAGCAGTCTCGAGAGTCAGAACACTGAAGCTTTCTTT	CASSLESQNTEAFF
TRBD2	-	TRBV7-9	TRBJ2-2	TGTGCCAGCAGCAATCTAGCGGGGGGGAACACCGGGGAGCTGTTTTTT	CASSNLAGGNTGELFF
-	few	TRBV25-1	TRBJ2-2	TGTGCCAGCAGCGCGAGTTTTGGGGCTGGAGACACCGGGGAGCTGTTTTTT	CASSASFGAGDTGELFF
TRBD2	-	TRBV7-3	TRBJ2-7	TGTGCCAGCAGCTCGGACTCGGGGGGCTCCTACGAGCAGTACTTC	CASSSDSGGSYEQYF
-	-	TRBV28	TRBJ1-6	TGTGCCAGCAGACCCGACAGGACCAATTCACCCCTCCACTTT	CASRPDRTNSPLHF
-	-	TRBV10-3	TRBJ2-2	TGTGCCATCAGTGAGGGGACTCCCGGGGAGCTGTTTTTT	CAISEGTPGELFF
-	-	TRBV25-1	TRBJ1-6	TGTGCCAGCAGAAATAGAGAGTATAATTCACCCCTCCACTTT	CASRNREYNSPLHF
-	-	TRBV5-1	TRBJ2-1	TGCGCCAGCAGAATAGGGGCCACCTACAATGAGCAGTTCTTC	CASRIGATYNEQFF
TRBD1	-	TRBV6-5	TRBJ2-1	TGTGCCAGCAGTTACACAGACAGGGGGTTATACAATGAGCAGTTCTTC	CASSYTDRGLYNEQFF
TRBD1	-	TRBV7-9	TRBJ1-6	TGTGCCAGCAGCCGGGGGACAGCCAATTCACCCCTCCACTTT	CASSRGTANSPLHF
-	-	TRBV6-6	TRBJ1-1	TGTGCCAGCAGTCCAGGCTATCTCACTGAAGCTTTCTTT	CASSPGYLTEAFF